This is a list of T cell receptor beta chains from one sample in a study of cytomegalovirus exposure and HLA in healthy donors. Produced via immunoSEQ multiplex PCR; TCRdb's table is partial and in-frame only. This table holds 150,000 to 200,000 clones, about 80% found once. Material: PBMCs. These receptors originate from a woman in her 50s in good health and CMV-seropositive. The CDR3 runs from the conserved cysteine through the conserved F or W. Each record gives: J gene, V gene, D gene, clone size, CDR3 length, CDR3 protein, CDR3 DNA. A D gene is named only where the DNA matches it firmly. Size values are once, few and many counts, or a class for expanded clones, and some rows have none.

J: TRBJ1-2
V: TRBV5-6
D: .
size: few
length: 13
CDR3: CASSSTVPYGYTF
DNA: TGTGCCAGCAGCTCCACAGTACCCTATGGCTACACCTTC

J: TRBJ2-7
V: TRBV27
D: .
size: .
length: 17
CDR3: CASSLLRATDGTSGQYF
DNA: TGTGCCAGCAGTCTCCTCCGGGCCACGGACGGCACTAGTGGGCAGTACTTC

J: TRBJ1-2
V: TRBV29-1
D: .
size: once
length: 10
CDR3: CSVEELGYTF
DNA: TGCAGCGTTGAAGAACTGGGCTACACCTTC

J: TRBJ2-1
V: TRBV15
D: .
size: once
length: 17
CDR3: CATSRDDLGERYNEQFF
DNA: TGTGCCACCAGCAGAGATGATTTAGGGGAACGGTACAATGAGCAGTTCTTC

J: TRBJ2-5
V: TRBV9
D: .
size: .
length: 15
CDR3: CASSVGLGAGETQYF
DNA: TGTGCCAGCAGCGTAGGGTTAGGGGCAGGGGAGACCCAGTACTTC

J: TRBJ2-1
V: TRBV4-2
D: .
size: .
length: 13
CDR3: CASSPSSINEQFF
DNA: TGTGCCAGCAGCCCTTCTAGTATCAATGAGCAGTTCTTC

J: TRBJ2-5
V: TRBV11-3
D: TRBD1
size: once
length: 14
CDR3: CASSPTGFQETQYF
DNA: TGTGCCAGCAGTCCGACAGGGTTTCAAGAGACCCAGTACTTC

J: TRBJ1-6
V: TRBV2
D: TRBD1
size: .
length: 15
CDR3: CASSERTGGVSPLHF
DNA: TGTGCCAGCAGTGAGCGGACAGGGGGAGTTTCACCCCTCCACTTT

J: TRBJ2-3
V: TRBV28
D: TRBD2
size: .
length: 16
CDR3: CASPPGAGGHTDTQYF
DNA: TGTGCCAGCCCACCGGGAGCGGGGGGCCACACAGATACGCAGTATTTT

J: TRBJ2-2
V: TRBV4-1
D: TRBD2
size: .
length: 19
CDR3: CASSQEGTSGGANTGELFF
DNA: TGCGCCAGCAGCCAAGAAGGGACTAGCGGGGGCGCGAACACCGGGGAGCTGTTTTTT

J: TRBJ2-7
V: TRBV6-1
D: .
size: .
length: 15
CDR3: CASSPYPSSAYEQYF
DNA: TGTGCCAGCAGCCCCTACCCTAGCTCAGCCTACGAGCAGTACTTC

J: TRBJ2-5
V: TRBV29-1
D: TRBD1
size: once
length: 15
CDR3: CGVEKGTGQQGTQYF
DNA: TGCGGCGTTGAGAAGGGGACAGGGCAGCAAGGGACCCAGTACTTC

J: TRBJ1-5
V: TRBV7-9
D: .
size: .
length: 14
CDR3: CASSFLGANQPQHF
DNA: TGTGCCAGCAGCTTTTTGGGGGCCAATCAGCCCCAGCATTTT

J: TRBJ1-2
V: TRBV7-8
D: .
size: once
length: 14
CDR3: CASSLVGGQAGYTF
DNA: TGTGCCAGCAGCTTAGTCGGGGGGCAGGCTGGCTACACCTTC

J: TRBJ2-5
V: TRBV11-2
D: .
size: few
length: 11
CDR3: CASSLEETQYF
DNA: TGTGCCAGCAGCTTGGAGGAGACCCAGTACTTC

J: TRBJ2-2
V: TRBV28
D: .
size: .
length: 13
CDR3: CASSSGPTGELFF
DNA: TGTGCCAGCAGTTCGGGTCCAACCGGGGAGCTGTTTTTT

J: TRBJ1-1
V: TRBV5-1
D: .
size: .
length: 16
CDR3: CASSLGPEAPGTEAFF
DNA: TGCGCCAGCAGCTTGGGTCCGGAGGCCCCTGGGACTGAAGCTTTCTTT

J: TRBJ1-2
V: TRBV7-9
D: .
size: once
length: 13
CDR3: CASNPGQSYGYTF
DNA: TGTGCCAGCAACCCCGGACAGAGCTATGGCTACACCTTC

J: TRBJ2-5
V: TRBV7-7
D: TRBD1
size: .
length: 15
CDR3: CASSLDRGRTETQYF
DNA: TGTGCTAGCAGCCTGGACAGGGGGCGAACGGAGACCCAGTACTTC

J: TRBJ1-2
V: TRBV6-1
D: .
size: .
length: 15
CDR3: CASSGILDRNYGYTF
DNA: TGTGCCAGCAGCGGGATACTCGACAGGAACTATGGCTACACCTTC

J: TRBJ2-3
V: TRBV5-1
D: TRBD2
size: .
length: 16
CDR3: CASSLAAGGPTDTQYF
DNA: TGCGCCAGCAGCTTGGCCGCGGGGGGGCCTACAGATACGCAGTATTTT

J: TRBJ1-4
V: TRBV7-9
D: TRBD1
size: .
length: 15
CDR3: CASSLMGQGDEKLFF
DNA: TGTGCCAGCAGCTTAATGGGACAGGGTGACGAAAAACTGTTTTTT

J: TRBJ1-2
V: TRBV9
D: .
size: once
length: 13
CDR3: CASSGTPGDGYTF
DNA: TGTGCCAGCAGCGGTACTCCGGGGGATGGCTACACCTTC

J: TRBJ2-3
V: TRBV9
D: TRBD2
size: .
length: 18
CDR3: CASSVEGISGGASDTQYF
DNA: TGTGCCAGCAGCGTAGAGGGCATTAGCGGGGGGGCATCGGATACGCAGTATTTT

J: TRBJ2-5
V: TRBV7-9
D: TRBD2
size: .
length: 13
CDR3: CSSSLAGGETQYF
DNA: TGTTCCAGCAGCTTAGCGGGGGGGGAGACCCAGTACTTC

J: TRBJ2-5
V: TRBV7-9
D: .
size: .
length: 13
CDR3: CASSSDFEETQYF
DNA: TGTGCCAGCAGCTCGGACTTTGAAGAGACCCAGTACTTC

J: TRBJ1-4
V: TRBV4-1
D: .
size: few
length: 15
CDR3: CASSQEGGVRGKLFF
DNA: TGCGCCAGCAGCCAAGAGGGCGGGGTTAGGGGCAAACTGTTTTTT

J: TRBJ1-1
V: TRBV6-6
D: .
size: .
length: 14
CDR3: CASSSQAWDTEAFF
DNA: TGTGCCAGCAGTTCCCAGGCGTGGGACACTGAAGCTTTCTTT

J: TRBJ2-3
V: TRBV4-2
D: TRBD2
size: .
length: 15
CDR3: CASSPRTSGADTQYF
DNA: TGTGCCAGCAGCCCGCGGACTAGCGGTGCAGATACGCAGTATTTT

J: TRBJ2-3
V: TRBV19
D: .
size: .
length: 14
CDR3: CASSIGADTDTQYF
DNA: TGTGCCAGTAGTATAGGGGCCGACACAGATACGCAGTATTTT

J: TRBJ2-5
V: TRBV7-3
D: TRBD1
size: .
length: 15
CDR3: CASSLGGTGQETQYF
DNA: TGTGCCAGCAGCTTAGGGGGGACAGGGCAAGAGACCCAGTACTTC

J: TRBJ2-5
V: TRBV19
D: TRBD2
size: .
length: 15
CDR3: CASSTPAGGGETQYF
DNA: TGTGCCAGTAGTACCCCCGCAGGCGGGGGGGAGACCCAGTACTTC

J: TRBJ2-2
V: TRBV29-1
D: .
size: .
length: 12
CDR3: CSVDRGTGELFF
DNA: TGCAGCGTTGATCGGGGCACCGGGGAGCTGTTTTTT

J: TRBJ2-1
V: TRBV9
D: TRBD2
size: .
length: 16
CDR3: CASSPSGTSGYNEQFF
DNA: TGTGCCAGCAGCCCCTCCGGGACTAGCGGATACAATGAGCAGTTCTTC

J: TRBJ1-2
V: TRBV28
D: .
size: .
length: 14
CDR3: CASSPREVRNGYTF
DNA: TGTGCCAGCAGTCCCCGGGAGGTGAGGAATGGCTACACCTTC

J: TRBJ1-2
V: TRBV5-1
D: TRBD1
size: .
length: 14
CDR3: CASSTGQGAHGYTF
DNA: TGCGCCAGCAGCACCGGCCAGGGGGCCCATGGCTACACCTTC

J: TRBJ2-7
V: TRBV7-2
D: .
size: .
length: 15
CDR3: CASSLGQGTPYEQYF
DNA: TGTGCCAGCAGCTTAGGCCAGGGGACCCCCTACGAGCAGTACTTC

J: TRBJ2-5
V: TRBV5-6
D: .
size: few
length: 11
CDR3: CASSNGETQYF
DNA: TGTGCCAGCAGTAACGGGGAGACCCAGTACTTC

J: TRBJ1-2
V: TRBV7-9
D: TRBD1
size: .
length: 17
CDR3: CASSQRGSAGGLYGYTF
DNA: TGTGCCAGCAGCCAAAGGGGGTCGGCAGGGGGTCTCTATGGCTACACCTTC

J: TRBJ2-2
V: TRBV5-1
D: TRBD2
size: .
length: 15
CDR3: CASSLLAGDSGELFF
DNA: TGCGCCAGCAGCTTGCTAGCGGGGGATTCCGGGGAGCTGTTTTTT

J: TRBJ2-1
V: TRBV27
D: TRBD2
size: .
length: 16
CDR3: CASSTPSGGQGNEQFF
DNA: TGTGCCAGCAGTACCCCTAGCGGGGGGCAGGGCAATGAGCAGTTCTTC